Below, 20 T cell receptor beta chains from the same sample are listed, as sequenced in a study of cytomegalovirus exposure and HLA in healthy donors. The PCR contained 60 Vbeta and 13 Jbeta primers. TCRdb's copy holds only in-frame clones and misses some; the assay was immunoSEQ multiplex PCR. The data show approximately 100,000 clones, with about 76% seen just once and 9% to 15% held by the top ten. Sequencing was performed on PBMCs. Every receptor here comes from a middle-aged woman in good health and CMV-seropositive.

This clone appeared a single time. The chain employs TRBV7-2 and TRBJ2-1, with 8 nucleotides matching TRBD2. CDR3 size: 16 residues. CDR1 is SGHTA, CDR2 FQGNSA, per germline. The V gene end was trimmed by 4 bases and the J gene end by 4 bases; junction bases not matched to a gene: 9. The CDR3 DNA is TGTGCCAGCAGCTCACAAGGGACTAGACTGTACAATGAGCAGTTCTTC. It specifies CASSSQGTRLYNEQFF.

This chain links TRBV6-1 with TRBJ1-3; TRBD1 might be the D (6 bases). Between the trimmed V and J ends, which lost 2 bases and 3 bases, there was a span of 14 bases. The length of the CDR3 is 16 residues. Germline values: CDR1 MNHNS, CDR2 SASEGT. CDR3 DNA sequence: TGTGCCAGCAGTGAAATGGGGGGGGCCGGTGGAAACACCATATATTTT. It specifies CASSEMGGAGGNTIYF.

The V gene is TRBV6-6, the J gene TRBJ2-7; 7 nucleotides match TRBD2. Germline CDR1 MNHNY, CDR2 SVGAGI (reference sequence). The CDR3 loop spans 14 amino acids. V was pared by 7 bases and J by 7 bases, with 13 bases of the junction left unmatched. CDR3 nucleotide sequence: TGTGCCAGCATCAGCCCTGCCGTGGGGGGGGAGCAGTACTTC. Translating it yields CASISPAVGGEQYF.

CDR3 nucleotides: TGCGCCTCCTACTATTCGGCGGGCGCCTCTGGGGCCAACGTCCTGACTTTC. Amino acid sequence: CASYYSAGASGANVLTF. This chain joins TRBV5-1 and TRBJ2-6, with D tentatively TRBD2 (5 bases). The V gene lost 10 bases and the J gene lost 0 bases, with 20 bases spanning the gap. The CDR3 has 17 amino acids. Germline V lookup: CDR1 SGHRS, CDR2 YFSETQ.

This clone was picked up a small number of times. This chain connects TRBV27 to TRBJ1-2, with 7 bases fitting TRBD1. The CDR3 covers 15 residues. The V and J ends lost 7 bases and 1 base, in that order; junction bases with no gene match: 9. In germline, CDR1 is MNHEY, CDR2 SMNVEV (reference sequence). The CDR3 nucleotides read TGTGCCAGCAAGATTGTGGGACAGCTTAACTATGGCTACACCTTC. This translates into CASKIVGQLNYGYTF.

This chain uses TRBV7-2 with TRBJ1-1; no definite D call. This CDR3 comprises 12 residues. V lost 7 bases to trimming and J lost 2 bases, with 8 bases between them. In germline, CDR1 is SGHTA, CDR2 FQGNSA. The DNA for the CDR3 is TGTGCCAGCAAGAGACAAAACACTGAAGCTTTCTTT. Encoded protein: CASKRQNTEAFF.

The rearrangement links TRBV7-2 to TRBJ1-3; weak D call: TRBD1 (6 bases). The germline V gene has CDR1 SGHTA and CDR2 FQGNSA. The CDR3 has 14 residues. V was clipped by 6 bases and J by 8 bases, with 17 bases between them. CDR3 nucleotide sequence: TGTGCCAGCAGTAGTCGGGCAGGGGTAGACACCATATATTTT. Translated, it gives CASSSRAGVDTIYF.

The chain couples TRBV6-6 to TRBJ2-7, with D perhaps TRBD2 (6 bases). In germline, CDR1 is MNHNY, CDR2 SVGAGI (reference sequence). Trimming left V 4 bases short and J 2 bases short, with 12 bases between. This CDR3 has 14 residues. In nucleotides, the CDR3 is TGTGCCAGCAGTTCTCGTAGCGGTCCCTACGAGCAGTACTTC. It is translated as CASSSRSGPYEQYF.

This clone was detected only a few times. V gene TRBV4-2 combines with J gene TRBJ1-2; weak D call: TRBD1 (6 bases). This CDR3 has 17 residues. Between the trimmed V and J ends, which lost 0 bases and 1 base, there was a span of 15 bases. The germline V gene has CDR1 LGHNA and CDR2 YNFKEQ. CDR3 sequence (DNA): TGTGCCAGCAGCCAAGAGGAGGCAGGGGAGGGTAACTATGGCTACACCTTC. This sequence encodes CASSQEEAGEGNYGYTF.

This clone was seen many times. The CDR3 here is CASSARTGGADIQYF. The DNA of the CDR3 is TGTGCCAGCAGCGCTAGAACGGGCGGGGCGGACATTCAGTACTTC. The chain combines TRBV7-2 with TRBJ2-4; D may be TRBD2 (6 bases). CDR1 SGHTA and CDR2 FQGNSA come from the germline V gene. CDR3 length equals 15 residues. The V end lost 5 bases, the J end lost 8 bases, and 19 bases lay between the germline ends.

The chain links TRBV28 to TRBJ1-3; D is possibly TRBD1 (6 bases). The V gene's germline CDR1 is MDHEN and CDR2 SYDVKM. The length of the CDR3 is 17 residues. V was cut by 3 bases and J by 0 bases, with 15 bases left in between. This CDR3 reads CASSLSRGQLSGNTIYF. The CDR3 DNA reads TGTGCCAGCAGTTTGAGTAGAGGACAGCTCTCTGGAAACACCATATATTTT.

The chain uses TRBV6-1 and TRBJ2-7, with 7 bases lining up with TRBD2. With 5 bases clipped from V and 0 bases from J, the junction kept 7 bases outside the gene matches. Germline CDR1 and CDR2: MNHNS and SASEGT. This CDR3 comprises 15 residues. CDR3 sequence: CASSLRGGGSYEQYF. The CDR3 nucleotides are TGTGCCAGCAGTCTTCGGGGCGGGGGCTCCTACGAGCAGTACTTC.

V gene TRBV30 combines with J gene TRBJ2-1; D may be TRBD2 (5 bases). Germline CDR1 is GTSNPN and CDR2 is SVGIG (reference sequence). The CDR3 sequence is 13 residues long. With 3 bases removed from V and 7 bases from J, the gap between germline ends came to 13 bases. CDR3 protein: CAWSRGAPNEQFF. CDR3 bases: TGTGCCTGGAGCCGGGGAGCCCCAAATGAGCAGTTCTTC.

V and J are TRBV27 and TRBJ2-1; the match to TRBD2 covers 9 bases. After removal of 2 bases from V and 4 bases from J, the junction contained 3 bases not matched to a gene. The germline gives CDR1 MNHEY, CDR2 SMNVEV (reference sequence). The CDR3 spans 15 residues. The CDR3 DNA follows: TGTGCCAGCAGTTTAGCGGGGGGGGGATACAATGAGCAGTTCTTC. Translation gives CASSLAGGGYNEQFF.

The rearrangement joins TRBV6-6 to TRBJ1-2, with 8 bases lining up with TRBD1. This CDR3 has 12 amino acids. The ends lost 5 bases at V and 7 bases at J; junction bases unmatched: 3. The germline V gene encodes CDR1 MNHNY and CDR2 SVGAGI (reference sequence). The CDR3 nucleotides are TGTGCCAGCAGTGCAGGGGGCTCTGGCTACACCTTC. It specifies CASSAGGSGYTF.

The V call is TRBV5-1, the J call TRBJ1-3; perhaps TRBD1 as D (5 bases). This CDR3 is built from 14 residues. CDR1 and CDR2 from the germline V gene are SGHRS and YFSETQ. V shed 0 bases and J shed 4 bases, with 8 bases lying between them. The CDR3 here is CASSLAGYGNTIYF. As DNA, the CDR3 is TGCGCCAGCAGCTTGGCAGGGTACGGAAACACCATATATTTT.

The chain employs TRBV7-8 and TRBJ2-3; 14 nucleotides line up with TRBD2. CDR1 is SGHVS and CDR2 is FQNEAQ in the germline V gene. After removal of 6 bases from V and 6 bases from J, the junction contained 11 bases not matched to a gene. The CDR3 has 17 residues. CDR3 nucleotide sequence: TGTGCCAGCAGGAGAAGGGGCGGGACTAGCGGGGGCGATACGCAGTATTTT. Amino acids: CASRRRGGTSGGDTQYF.

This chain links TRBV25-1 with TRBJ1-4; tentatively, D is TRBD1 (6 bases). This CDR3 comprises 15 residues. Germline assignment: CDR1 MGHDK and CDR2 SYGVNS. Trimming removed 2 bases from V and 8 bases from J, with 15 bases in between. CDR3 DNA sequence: TGTGCCAGCAGTGAAAGGACAGCGGGGTCAGAAAAACTGTTTTTT. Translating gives CASSERTAGSEKLFF.

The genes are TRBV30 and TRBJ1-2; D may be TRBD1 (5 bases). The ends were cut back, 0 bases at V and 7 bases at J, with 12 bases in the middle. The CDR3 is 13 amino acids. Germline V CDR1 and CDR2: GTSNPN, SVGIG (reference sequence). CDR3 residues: CAWSVLGGSGYTF. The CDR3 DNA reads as TGTGCCTGGAGTGTACTTGGGGGGTCTGGCTACACCTTC.

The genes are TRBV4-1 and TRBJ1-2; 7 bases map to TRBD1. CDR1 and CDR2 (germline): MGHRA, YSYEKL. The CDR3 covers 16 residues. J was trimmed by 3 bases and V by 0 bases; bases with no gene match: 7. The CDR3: CASSQERQGSDYGYTF. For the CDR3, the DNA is TGCGCCAGCAGCCAAGAAAGACAGGGATCAGACTATGGCTACACCTTC.